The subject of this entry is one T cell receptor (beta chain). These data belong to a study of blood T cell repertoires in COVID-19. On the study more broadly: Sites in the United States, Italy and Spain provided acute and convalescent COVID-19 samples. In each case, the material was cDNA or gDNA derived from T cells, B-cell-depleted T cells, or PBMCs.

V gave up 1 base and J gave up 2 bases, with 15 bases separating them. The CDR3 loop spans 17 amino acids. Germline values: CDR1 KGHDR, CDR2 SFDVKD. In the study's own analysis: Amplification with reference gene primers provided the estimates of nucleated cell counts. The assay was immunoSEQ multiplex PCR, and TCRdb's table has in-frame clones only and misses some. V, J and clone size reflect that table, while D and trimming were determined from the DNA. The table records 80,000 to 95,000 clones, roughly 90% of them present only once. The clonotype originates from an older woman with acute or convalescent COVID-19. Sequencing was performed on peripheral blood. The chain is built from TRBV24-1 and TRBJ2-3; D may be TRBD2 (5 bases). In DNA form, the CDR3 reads TGTGCCACCAGTGATTTTAGGCGGTCCGGGGTCACAGATACGCAGTATTTT. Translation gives CATSDFRRSGVTDTQYF.